This T cell receptor (beta chain) appears in the sequencing data of a study of OX40 agonist ivuxolimab in advanced cancers. For context, the study as a whole: Ivuxolimab was an agonistic, fully human IgG2 monoclonal antibody directed against OX40 (CD134), a costimulatory receptor. Intravenous ivuxolimab was administered to patients every 2 weeks at six dose levels: 0.01, 0.1, 0.3, 1.5, 3 and 10 mg/kg. Of the 50 to 55 patients in dose escalation, around 20 had hepatocellular carcinoma, some 15 had melanoma, 9 had renal cell carcinoma and 9 had head and neck cancer. The dose-escalation cohort was 82.7% male with a mean age of about 60 years, ranging from roughly 20 to 85. Patients were allowed to have had prior anti-PD-1, anti-PD-L1 or anti-CTLA-4 therapy, and more than 35% of the dose-escalation patients had been treated with checkpoint inhibitors. Three dose-escalation patients achieved partial responses, one with hepatocellular carcinoma and two with cutaneous melanoma. The purpose of peripheral TCRbeta sequencing was to test whether ivuxolimab changed TCR sequence diversity and led to clonal T-cell expansion. The paper covers the monotherapy dose-escalation part of the phase I ivuxolimab trial, which included N ≈ 57 patients. Broad study findings and their caveats: The antigen specificity of the clonally expanded peripheral T cells was not determined. At doses of 0.1 to 3.0 mg/kg, clonal expansion of both CD4+ and CD8+ blood T cells was observed from baseline to week 6. After ivuxolimab, more expanded clones were found on average in CD8+ T cells than in CD4+ T cells. In the 0.1-3.0 mg/kg groups, partial responders were among the patients with the lowest normalized peripheral clonal expansion, particularly in CD8+ T cells. Low levels of normalized T-cell clonal expansion were also seen in some nonresponding patients.

The CDR3 measures 14 amino acids from cysteine to phenylalanine. The retained sequence is limited to the CDR3, 42 bases, with the frame set at the first base. Clipping removes 2 bases from V and 4 bases from J, with 4 as the unmatched junction base count. The germline V gene yields MGHRA for CDR1 and YSYEKL for CDR2. Patients with autoimmune disease history or receiving systemic immunosuppression were excluded from the trial. Peripheral blood for TCR sequencing was collected from all dose cohorts at baseline, on cycle 4 day 1, and on cycle 7 day 1. Samples were obtained from an open-label, multicenter, first-in-human phase I dose-escalation trial of ivuxolimab. Adults with locally advanced or metastatic head and neck squamous cell, hepatocellular, melanoma or renal cell carcinoma were enrolled in the trial. Before TCR sequencing, CD4+ and CD8+ T cells were separately sorted from peripheral blood.

To sequence the TCRbeta CDR3 region, genomic DNA was isolated from the sorted cells. TCRbeta CDR3 regions were sequenced using the immunoSEQ Assay. Imported from immuneACCESS, the table was reduced by TCRdb to in-frame sequences with V and J called. These copies leave out some clones; in studies compared against another copy, an unresolved V gene accounts for under half, and the cause of the remainder is not known. The sample table lists approximately 70,000 clones, 80% to 95% of them with a count of one. The top ten clones comprise approximately 1.1% of the sample. Concerning this clone itself: Its antigen is not yet known. One base away there is no much larger clone; base qualities are not given.

The TCR comes from an adult with an advanced solid tumor such as melanoma, head and neck, liver or kidney cancer. The rearrangement joined TRBV4-1 to TRBJ2-7, with 8 bases matching TRBD1. The input for sequencing was CD4+ or CD8+ T cells sorted from blood, taken in a trial of the OX40 agonist ivuxolimab. The CDR3 protein is CASSQRTGRYEQYF. The nucleotide sequence reads as follows: TGCGCCAGCAGCCAACGGACAGGGAGATACGAGCAGTACTTC.